This TCR beta chain was observed in a study of Ad26.COV2.S vaccination and SARS-CoV-2 variants. Study overall: Donor got 5x10^10 or 1x10^11 viral particles of Ad26.COV2.S. The study, taken as a whole, reports: It was reported that spike-specific CD8+ and CD4+ T cell responses were substantially broad after vaccination.

This sample's treatment: some 20 received Ad26.COV2.S at low or high dose, single or two shots; about five received placebo; per-sample allocation not given. Sample collection was performed on day 63 after the first vaccine or placebo injection. Cohort 1b enrolled adults aged 18-55 years in Boston. Sequenced by immunoSEQ multiplex PCR; TCRdb stores in-frame clones only, minus some. Of approximately 250,000 clones listed, around nine tenths are singletons. Details on this clone: What it recognizes is unknown.

The clonotype comes from a person between 18 and 60 years old who received the Ad26.COV2.S COVID-19 vaccine or a placebo. The sequencing here drew on peripheral blood, taken in a trial of Ad26.COV2.S vaccine versus placebo.

The CDR3 protein is CASSRGQWTSGRASNEQYV. For the CDR3, the DNA is TGTGCCAGCAGCCGGGGCCAGTGGACTAGCGGGAGGGCCTCCAACGAGCAGTACGTC. This chain connects TRBV6-2 or TRBV6-3 to TRBJ2-7; the match to TRBD2 covers 15 bases. The germline gives CDR1 MNHEY, CDR2 SVGEGT. This CDR3 region has 19 residues.